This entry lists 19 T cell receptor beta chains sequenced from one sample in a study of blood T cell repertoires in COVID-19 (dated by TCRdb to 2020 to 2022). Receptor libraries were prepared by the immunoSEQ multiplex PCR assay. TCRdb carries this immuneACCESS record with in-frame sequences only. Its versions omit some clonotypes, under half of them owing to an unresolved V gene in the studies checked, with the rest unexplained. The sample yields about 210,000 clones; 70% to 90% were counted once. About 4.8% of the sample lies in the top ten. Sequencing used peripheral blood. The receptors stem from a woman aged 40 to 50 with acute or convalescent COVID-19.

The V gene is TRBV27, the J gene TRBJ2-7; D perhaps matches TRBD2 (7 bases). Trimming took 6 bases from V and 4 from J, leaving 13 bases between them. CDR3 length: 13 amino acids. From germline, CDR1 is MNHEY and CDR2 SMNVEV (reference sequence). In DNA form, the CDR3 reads TGTGCCAGCAGCTTGAGGGGGGGATACGAGCAGTACGTC. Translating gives CASSLRGGYEQYV.

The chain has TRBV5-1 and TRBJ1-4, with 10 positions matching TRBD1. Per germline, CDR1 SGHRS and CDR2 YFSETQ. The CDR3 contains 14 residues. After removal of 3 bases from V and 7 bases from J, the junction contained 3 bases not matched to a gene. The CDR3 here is CASSSGDRGEKLFF. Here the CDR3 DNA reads TGCGCCAGCAGCTCGGGGGACAGGGGTGAAAAACTGTTTTTT.

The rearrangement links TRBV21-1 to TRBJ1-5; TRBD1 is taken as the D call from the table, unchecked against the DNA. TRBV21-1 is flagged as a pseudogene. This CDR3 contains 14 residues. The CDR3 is CASRDRGGNQPQHF. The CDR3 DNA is TGTGCCAGCAGGGACAGGGGTGGCAATCAGCCCCAGCATTTT.

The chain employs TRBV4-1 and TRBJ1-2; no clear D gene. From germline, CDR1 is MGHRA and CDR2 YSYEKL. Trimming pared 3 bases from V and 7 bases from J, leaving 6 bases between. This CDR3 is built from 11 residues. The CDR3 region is CASSQRGGYTF. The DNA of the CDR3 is TGCGCCAGCAGCCAGCGCGGTGGCTACACCTTC.

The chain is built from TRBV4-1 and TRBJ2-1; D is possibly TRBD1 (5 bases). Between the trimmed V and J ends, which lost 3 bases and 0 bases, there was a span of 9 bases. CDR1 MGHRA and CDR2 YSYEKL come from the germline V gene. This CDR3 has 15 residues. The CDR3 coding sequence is TGCGCCAGCAGCCAGTACAGGATCTCCTACAATGAGCAGTTCTTC. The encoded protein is CASSQYRISYNEQFF.

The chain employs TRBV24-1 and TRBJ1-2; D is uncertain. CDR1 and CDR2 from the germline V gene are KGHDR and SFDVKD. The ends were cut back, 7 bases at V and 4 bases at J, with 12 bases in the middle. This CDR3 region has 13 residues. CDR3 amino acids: CATRGGEGYGYTF. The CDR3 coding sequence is TGTGCCACCAGAGGCGGGGAGGGCTATGGCTACACCTTC.

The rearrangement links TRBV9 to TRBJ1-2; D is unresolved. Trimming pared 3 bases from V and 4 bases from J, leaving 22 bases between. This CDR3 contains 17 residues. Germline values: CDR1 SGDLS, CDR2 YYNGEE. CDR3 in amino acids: CASSGAPVPSVGYGYTF. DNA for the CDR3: TGTGCCAGCAGCGGCGCCCCGGTGCCCTCCGTCGGCTATGGCTACACCTTC.

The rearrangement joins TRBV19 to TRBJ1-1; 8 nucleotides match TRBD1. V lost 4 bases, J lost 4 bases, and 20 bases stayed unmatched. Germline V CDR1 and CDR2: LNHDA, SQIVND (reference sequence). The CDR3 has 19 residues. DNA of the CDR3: TGTGCCAGTAGTACCCCGGTGGGGAGATCAGGGGGCGACCGCACTGAAGCTTTCTTT. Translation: CASSTPVGRSGGDRTEAFF. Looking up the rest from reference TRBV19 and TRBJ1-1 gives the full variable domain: DGGITQSPKYLFRKEGQNVTLSCEQNLNHDAMYWYRQDPGQGLRLIYYSQIVNDFQKGDIAEGYSVSREKKESFPLTVTSAQKNPTAFYLCASSTPVGRSGGDRTEAFFGQGTRLTVV.

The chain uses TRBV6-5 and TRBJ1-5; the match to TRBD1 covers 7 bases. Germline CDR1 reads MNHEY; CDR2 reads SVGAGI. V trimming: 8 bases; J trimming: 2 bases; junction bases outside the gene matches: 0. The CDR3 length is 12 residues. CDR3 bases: TGTGCCAGCGGACAGGGCAATCAGCCCCAGCATTTT. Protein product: CASGQGNQPQHF.

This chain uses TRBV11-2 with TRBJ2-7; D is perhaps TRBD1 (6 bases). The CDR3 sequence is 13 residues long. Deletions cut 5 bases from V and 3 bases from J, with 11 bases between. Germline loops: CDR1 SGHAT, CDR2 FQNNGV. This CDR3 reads CASSLLDSYEQYV. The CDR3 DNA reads TGTGCCAGCAGCCTACTGGACAGCTACGAGCAGTACGTC.

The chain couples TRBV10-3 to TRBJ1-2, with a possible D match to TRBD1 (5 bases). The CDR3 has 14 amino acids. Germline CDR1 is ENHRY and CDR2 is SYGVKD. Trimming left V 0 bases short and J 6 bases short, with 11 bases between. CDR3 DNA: TGTGCCATCAGTGAGTCGGCAGGGTCCGATGGCTACACCTTC. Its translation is CAISESAGSDGYTF.

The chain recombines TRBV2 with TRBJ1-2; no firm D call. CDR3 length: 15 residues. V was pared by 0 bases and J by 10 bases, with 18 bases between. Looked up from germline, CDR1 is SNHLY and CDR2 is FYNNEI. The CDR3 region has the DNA TGTGCCAGCAGTGAAGCGGGCAGGATAACGCGTTCCTACACCTTC. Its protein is CASSEAGRITRSYTF.

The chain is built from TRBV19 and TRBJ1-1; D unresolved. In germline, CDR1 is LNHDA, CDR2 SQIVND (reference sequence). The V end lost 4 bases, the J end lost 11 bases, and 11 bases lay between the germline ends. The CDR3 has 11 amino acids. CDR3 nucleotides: TGTGCCAGTAGTAATGAGCTCCCGGCTTTCTTT. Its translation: CASSNELPAFF.

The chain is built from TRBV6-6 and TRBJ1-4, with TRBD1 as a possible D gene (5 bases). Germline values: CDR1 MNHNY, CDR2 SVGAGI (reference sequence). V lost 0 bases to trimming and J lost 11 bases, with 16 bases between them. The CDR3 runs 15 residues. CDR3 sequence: CASSYSDVDGGKLFF. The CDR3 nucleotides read TGTGCCAGCAGTTACTCGGACGTTGATGGGGGGAAACTGTTTTTT.

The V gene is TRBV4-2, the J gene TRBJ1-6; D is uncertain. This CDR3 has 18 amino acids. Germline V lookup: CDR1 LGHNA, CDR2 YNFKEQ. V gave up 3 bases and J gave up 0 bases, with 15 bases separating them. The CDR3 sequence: CASSQASPRSSYNSPLHF. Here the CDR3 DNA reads TGTGCCAGCAGCCAGGCGAGCCCCCGGAGCTCCTATAATTCACCCCTCCACTTT.

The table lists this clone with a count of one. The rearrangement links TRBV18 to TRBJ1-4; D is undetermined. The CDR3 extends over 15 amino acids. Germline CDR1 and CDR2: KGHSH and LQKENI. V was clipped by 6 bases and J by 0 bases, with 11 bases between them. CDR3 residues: CASSDRTSTNEKLFF. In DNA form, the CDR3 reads TGTGCCAGCTCTGATCGGACTTCAACTAATGAAAAACTGTTTTTT.

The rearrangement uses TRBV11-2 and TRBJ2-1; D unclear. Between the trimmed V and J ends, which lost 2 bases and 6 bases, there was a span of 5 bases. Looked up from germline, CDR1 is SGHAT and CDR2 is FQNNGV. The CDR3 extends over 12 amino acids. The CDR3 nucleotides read TGTGCCAGCAGCTTAAGAGTCAATGAGCAGTTCTTC. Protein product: CASSLRVNEQFF. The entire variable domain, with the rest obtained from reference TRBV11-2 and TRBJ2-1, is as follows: EAGVAQSPRYKIIEKRQSVAFWCNPISGHATLYWYQQILGQGPKLLIQFQNNGVVDDSQLPKDRFSAERLKGVDSTLKIQPAKLEDSAVYLCASSLRVNEQFFGPGTRLTVL.

In nucleotides, the CDR3 is TGTGCCTGGAGTCCGAGGTTGGGAGAGACCCAGTACTTC. This translates into CAWSPRLGETQYF. The chain recombines TRBV30 with TRBJ2-5; D not resolved. V was cut by 2 bases and J by 4 bases, with 11 bases left in between. This CDR3 region has 13 residues. Germline V CDR1 and CDR2: GTSNPN, SVGIG (reference sequence).

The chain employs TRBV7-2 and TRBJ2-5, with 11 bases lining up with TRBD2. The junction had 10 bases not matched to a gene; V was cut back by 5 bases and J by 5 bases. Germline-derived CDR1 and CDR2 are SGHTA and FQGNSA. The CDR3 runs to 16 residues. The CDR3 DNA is TGTGCCAGCAGCGGACTTACTAGCGGGGGAGGGGAGACCCAGTACTTC. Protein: CASSGLTSGGGETQYF. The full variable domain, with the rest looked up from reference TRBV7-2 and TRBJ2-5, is GAGVSQSPSNKVTEKGKDVELRCDPISGHTALYWYRQSLGQGLEFLIYFQGNSAPDKSGLPSDRFSAERTGGSVSTLTIQRTQQEDSAVYLCASSGLTSGGGETQYFGPGTRLLVL.